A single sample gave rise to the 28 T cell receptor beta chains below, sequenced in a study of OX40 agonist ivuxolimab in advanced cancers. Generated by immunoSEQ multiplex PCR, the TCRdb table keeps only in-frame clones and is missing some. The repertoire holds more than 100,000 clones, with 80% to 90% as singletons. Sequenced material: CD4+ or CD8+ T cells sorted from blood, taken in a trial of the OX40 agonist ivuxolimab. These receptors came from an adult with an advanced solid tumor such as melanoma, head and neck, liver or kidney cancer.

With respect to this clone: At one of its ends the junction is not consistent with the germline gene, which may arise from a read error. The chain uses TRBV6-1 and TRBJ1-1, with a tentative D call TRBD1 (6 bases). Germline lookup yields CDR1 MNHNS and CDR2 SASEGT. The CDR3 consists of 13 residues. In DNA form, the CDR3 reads TGTGCCAGCAGTGAATATGGGGACACCGAAGCTTTCTTT. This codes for CASSEYGDTEAFF.

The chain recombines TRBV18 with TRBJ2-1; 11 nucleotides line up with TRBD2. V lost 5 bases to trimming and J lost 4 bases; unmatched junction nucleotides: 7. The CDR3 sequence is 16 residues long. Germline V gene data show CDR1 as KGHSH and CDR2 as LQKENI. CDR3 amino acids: CASSVPSGGSYNEQFF. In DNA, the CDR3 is TGTGCCAGCTCAGTCCCTAGCGGGGGGTCATACAATGAGCAGTTCTTC.

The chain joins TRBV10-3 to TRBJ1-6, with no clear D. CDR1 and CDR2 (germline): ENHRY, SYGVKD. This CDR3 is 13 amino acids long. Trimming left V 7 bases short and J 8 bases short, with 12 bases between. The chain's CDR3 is CAIKGRVDSPLHF. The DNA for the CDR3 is TGTGCCATCAAGGGTCGGGTGGATTCACCCCTCCACTTT.

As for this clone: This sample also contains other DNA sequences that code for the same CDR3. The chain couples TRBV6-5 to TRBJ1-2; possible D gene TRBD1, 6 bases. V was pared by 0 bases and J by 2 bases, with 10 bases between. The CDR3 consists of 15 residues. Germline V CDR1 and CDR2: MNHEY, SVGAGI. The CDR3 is CASSYSRTGNYGYTF. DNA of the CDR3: TGTGCCAGCAGTTACTCGAGAACAGGGAACTATGGCTACACCTTC.

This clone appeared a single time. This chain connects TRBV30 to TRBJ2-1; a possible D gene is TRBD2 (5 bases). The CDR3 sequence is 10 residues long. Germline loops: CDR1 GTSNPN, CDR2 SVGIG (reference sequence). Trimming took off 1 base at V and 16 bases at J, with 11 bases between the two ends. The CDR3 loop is CAWSAYSVFF. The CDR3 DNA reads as TGTGCCTGGAGTGCCTATAGCGTTTTCTTC.

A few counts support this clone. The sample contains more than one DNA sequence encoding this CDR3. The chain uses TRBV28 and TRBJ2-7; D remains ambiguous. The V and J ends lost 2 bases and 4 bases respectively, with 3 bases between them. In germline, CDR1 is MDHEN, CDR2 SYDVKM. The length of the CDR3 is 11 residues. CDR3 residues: CASSLRYEQYF. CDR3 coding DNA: TGTGCCAGCAGTTTAAGGTACGAGCAGTACTTC.

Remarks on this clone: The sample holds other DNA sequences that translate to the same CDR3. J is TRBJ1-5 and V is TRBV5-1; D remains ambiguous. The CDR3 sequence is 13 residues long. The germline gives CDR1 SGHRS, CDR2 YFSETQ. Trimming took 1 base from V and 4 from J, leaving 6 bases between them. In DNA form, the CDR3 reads TGCGCCAGCAGCTTGACGGGGAATCAGCCCCAGCATTTT. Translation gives CASSLTGNQPQHF.

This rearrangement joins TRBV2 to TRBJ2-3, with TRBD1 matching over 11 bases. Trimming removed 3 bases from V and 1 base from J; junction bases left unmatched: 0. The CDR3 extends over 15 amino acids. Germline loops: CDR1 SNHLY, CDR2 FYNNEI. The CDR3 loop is CASSEGQGGTDTQYF. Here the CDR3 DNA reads TGTGCCAGCAGTGAGGGACAGGGGGGCACAGATACGCAGTATTTT.

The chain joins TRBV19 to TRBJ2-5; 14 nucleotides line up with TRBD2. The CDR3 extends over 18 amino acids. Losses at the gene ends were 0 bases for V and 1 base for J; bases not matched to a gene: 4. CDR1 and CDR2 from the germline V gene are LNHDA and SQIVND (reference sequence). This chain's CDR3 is CASSIDHGTSGGQETQYF. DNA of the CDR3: TGTGCCAGTAGTATAGATCATGGGACTAGCGGGGGCCAAGAGACCCAGTACTTC.

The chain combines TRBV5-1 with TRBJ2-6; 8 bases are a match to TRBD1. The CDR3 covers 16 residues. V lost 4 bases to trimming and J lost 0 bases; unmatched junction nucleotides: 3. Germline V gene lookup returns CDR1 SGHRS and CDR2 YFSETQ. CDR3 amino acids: CASSRDRNSGANVLTF. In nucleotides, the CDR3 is TGCGCCAGCAGCCGGGACAGGAACTCTGGGGCCAACGTCCTGACTTTC.

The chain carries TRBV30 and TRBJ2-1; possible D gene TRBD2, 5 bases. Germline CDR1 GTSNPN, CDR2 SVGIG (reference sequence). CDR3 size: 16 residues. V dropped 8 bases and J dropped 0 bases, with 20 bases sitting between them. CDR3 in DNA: TGTGCCGGTGTTGGTGGACTCTCGAGCTCCTACAATGAGCAGTTCTTC. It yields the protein CAGVGGLSSSYNEQFF.

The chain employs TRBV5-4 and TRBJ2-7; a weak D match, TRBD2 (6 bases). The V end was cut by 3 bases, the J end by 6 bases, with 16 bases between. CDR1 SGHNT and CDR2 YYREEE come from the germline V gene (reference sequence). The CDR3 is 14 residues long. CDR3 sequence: CASSSSGEAAEQYF. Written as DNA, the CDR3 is TGTGCCAGCAGCTCGTCTGGGGAGGCGGCCGAGCAGTACTTC.

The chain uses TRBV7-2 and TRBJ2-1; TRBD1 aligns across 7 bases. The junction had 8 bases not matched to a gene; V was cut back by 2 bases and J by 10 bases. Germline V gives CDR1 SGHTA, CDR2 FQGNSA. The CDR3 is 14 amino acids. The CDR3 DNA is TGTGCCAGCAGCTTACCGACAGGGCAGAGCGAGCAGTTCTTC. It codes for CASSLPTGQSEQFF.

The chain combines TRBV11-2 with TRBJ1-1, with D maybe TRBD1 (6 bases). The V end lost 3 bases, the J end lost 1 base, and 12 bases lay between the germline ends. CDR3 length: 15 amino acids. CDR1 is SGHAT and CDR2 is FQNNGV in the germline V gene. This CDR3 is CASSFPGAANTEAFF. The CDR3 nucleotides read TGTGCCAGCAGCTTCCCAGGGGCCGCGAACACTGAAGCTTTCTTT.

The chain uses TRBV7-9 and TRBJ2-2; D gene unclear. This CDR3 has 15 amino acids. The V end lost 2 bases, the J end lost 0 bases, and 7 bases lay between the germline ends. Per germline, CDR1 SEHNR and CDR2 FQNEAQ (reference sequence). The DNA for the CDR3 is TGTGCCAGCAGCTTAAGGGCCACGAACACCGGGGAGCTGTTTTTT. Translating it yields CASSLRATNTGELFF.

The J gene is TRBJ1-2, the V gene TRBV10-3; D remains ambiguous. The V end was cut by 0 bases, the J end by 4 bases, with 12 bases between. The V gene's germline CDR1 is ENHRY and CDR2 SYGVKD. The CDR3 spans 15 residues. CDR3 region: CAISESEVSGYGYTF. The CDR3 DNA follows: TGTGCCATCAGTGAGTCGGAGGTCAGTGGCTATGGCTACACCTTC.

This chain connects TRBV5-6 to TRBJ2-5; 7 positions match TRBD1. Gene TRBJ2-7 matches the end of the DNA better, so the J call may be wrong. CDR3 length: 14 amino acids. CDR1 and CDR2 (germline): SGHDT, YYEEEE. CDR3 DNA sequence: TGTGCCAGCAGCTCCGTCGACAGGGCCTACGAGCAGTACTTC. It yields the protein CASSSVDRAYEQYF.

The CDR3 DNA follows: TGTGCCAGCAGCGGGGGGACAGGGACTGGCAATGAGCAGTTCTTC. This sequence encodes CASSGGTGTGNEQFF. This sequence joins TRBV7-2 and TRBJ2-1; 9 positions match TRBD1. J gave up 6 bases and V 5 bases, and 8 bases lay outside the gene matches. Germline V CDR1 and CDR2: SGHTA, FQGNSA. The length of the CDR3 is 15 residues.

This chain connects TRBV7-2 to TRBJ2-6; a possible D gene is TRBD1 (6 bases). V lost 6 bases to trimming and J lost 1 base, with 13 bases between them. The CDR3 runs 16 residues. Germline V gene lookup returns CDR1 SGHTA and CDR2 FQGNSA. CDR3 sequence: CASSQTGRSGANVLTF. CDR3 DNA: TGTGCCAGCAGTCAGACAGGACGATCTGGGGCCAACGTCCTGACTTTC.

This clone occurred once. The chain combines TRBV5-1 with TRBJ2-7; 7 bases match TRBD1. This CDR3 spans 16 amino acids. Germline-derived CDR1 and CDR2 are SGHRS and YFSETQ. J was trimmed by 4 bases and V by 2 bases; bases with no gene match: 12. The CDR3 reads CASSFSTGQNRYEQYF. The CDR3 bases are TGCGCCAGCAGCTTTTCGACAGGGCAAAATCGATACGAGCAGTACTTC. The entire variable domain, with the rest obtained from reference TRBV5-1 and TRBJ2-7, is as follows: KAGVTQTPRYLIKTRGQQVTLSCSPISGHRSVSWYQQTPGQGLQFLFEYFSETQRNKGNFPGRFSGRQFSNSRSEMNVSTLELGDSALYLCASSFSTGQNRYEQYFGPGTRLTVT.

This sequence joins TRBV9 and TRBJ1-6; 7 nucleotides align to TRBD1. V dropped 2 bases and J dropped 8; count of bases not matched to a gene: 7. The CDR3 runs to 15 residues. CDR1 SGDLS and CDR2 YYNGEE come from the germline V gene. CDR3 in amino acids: CASSVRGQGDSPLHF. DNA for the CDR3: TGTGCCAGCAGCGTTAGGGGGCAGGGGGATTCACCCCTCCACTTT.

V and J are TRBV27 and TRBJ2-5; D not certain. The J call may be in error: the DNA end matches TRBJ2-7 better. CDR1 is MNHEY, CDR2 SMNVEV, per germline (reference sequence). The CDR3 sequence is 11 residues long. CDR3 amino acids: CASLDSYEQYF. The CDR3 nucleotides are TGTGCCAGCCTCGACTCCTACGAGCAGTACTTC.

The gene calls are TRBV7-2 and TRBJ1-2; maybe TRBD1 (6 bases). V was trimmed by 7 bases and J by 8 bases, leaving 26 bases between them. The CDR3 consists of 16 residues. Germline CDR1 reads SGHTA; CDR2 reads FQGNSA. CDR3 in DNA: TGTGCCAGCACCGTATCCCCCAACAGGGTTCAACTCGGCTACACCTTC. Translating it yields CASTVSPNRVQLGYTF. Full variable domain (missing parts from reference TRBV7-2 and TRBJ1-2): GAGVSQSPSNKVTEKGKDVELRCDPISGHTALYWYRQSLGQGLEFLIYFQGNSAPDKSGLPSDRFSAERTGGSVSTLTIQRTQQEDSAVYLCASTVSPNRVQLGYTFGSGTRLTVV.

The CDR3 region is CASSLSWGAASAQYF. The CDR3 bases are TGTGCCAGCAGCTTATCTTGGGGGGCTGCATCGGCCCAGTACTTC. V is TRBV7-2 and J is TRBJ2-5; D possibly uses TRBD1 or TRBD2 (6 bases each). This CDR3 is 15 amino acids long. The ends were cut back, 2 bases at V and 9 bases at J, with 19 bases in the middle. Germline lookup yields CDR1 SGHTA and CDR2 FQGNSA.

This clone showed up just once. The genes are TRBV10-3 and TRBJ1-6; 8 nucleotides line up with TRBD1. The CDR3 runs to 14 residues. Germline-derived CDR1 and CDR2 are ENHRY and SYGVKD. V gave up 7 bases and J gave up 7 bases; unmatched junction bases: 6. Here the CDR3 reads CAITLDRANSPLHF. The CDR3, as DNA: TGTGCCATCACCCTGGACAGGGCCAATTCACCCCTCCACTTT.

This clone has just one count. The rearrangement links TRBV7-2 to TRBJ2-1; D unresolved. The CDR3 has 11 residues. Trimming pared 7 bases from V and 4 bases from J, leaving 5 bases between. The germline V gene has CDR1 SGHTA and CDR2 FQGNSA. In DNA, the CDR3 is TGTGCCAGCACCCCTTACAATGAGCAGTTCTTC. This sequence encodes CASTPYNEQFF.

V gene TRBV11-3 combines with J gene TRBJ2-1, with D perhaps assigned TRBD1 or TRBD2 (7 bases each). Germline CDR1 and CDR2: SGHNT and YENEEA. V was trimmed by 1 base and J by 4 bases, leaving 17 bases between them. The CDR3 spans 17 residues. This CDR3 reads CASSLVFGGGQYNEQFF. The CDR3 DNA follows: TGTGCCAGCAGCTTAGTTTTTGGCGGGGGACAGTACAATGAGCAGTTCTTC. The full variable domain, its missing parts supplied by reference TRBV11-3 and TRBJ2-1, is EAGVVQSPRYKIIEKKQPVAFWCNPISGHNTLYWYLQNLGQGPELLIRYENEEAVDDSQLPKDRFSAERLKGVDSTLKIQPAELGDSAVYLCASSLVFGGGQYNEQFFGPGTRLTVL.

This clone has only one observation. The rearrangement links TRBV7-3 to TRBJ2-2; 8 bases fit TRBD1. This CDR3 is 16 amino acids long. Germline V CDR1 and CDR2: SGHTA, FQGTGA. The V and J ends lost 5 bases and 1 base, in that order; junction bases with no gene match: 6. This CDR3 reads CASSGQGAGNTGELFF. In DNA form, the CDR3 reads TGTGCCAGCAGCGGCCAGGGGGCGGGGAACACCGGGGAGCTGTTTTTT.